A single sample gave rise to the 11 T cell receptor beta chains below, sequenced in a study of shared clonotypes between healthy human individuals. The protocol was immunoSEQ multiplex PCR, while the TCRdb copy is restricted to in-frame clones and leaves out a portion. The sample comprises approximately 2.4 million clones, approximately 96% of which are singletons, and roughly 0.13% rests with the top ten. The sample was naive CD4+ T cells sorted from blood. Sample subset: CD45RA+ positively selected. Receptors were obtained from a man younger than 35 in good health.

The chain employs TRBV27 and TRBJ1-4, with 7 positions matching TRBD1. There are 16 residues in the CDR3. Looked up from germline, CDR1 is MNHEY and CDR2 is SMNVEV (reference sequence). Trimming removed 0 bases from V and 7 bases from J; junction bases left unmatched: 8. CDR3 in DNA: TGTGCCAGCAGTTTATCGAAGGGGAAGGGGGCTGAAAAACTGTTTTTT. It yields the protein CASSLSKGKGAEKLFF.

The table lists this clone with a count of one. The rearrangement uses TRBV6-5 and TRBJ2-7; no reliable D call. The V and J ends lost 4 bases and 1 base respectively, with 11 bases between them. CDR1 MNHEY and CDR2 SVGAGI come from the germline V gene. The CDR3 is made up of 14 amino acids. This chain's CDR3 is CASSSGRWSYEQYF. CDR3 coding DNA: TGTGCCAGCAGTTCGGGCAGGTGGTCCTACGAGCAGTACTTC.

The rearrangement uses TRBV9 and TRBJ1-2; a possible D gene is TRBD1 (6 bases). In germline, CDR1 is SGDLS, CDR2 YYNGEE. The V gene lost 3 bases and the J gene lost 5 bases, with 17 bases spanning the gap. The CDR3 is 15 amino acids. CDR3 in amino acids: CASSEGPGQSYGYTF. The CDR3 DNA reads TGTGCCAGCAGCGAGGGCCCCGGACAGAGTTATGGCTACACCTTC. The variable domain in full, with the rest retrieved from reference TRBV9 and TRBJ1-2, is DSGVTQTPKHLITATGQRVTLRCSPRSGDLSVYWYQQSLDQGLQFLIQYYNGEERAKGNILERFSAQQFPDLHSELNLSSLELGDSALYFCASSEGPGQSYGYTFGSGTRLTVV.

J is TRBJ1-3 and V is TRBV10-3; D unresolved. Germline CDR1 reads ENHRY; CDR2 reads SYGVKD. V lost 6 bases to trimming and J lost 2 bases, with 8 bases between them. CDR3 length: 13 amino acids. The CDR3 protein is CAIRATAGNTIYF. The CDR3 coding sequence is TGTGCCATCAGGGCCACGGCTGGAAACACCATATATTTT.

V and J are TRBV19 and TRBJ1-1; maybe TRBD1 (6 bases). This CDR3 region has 14 residues. Trimming removed 10 bases from V and 5 bases from J, with 20 bases in between. In germline, CDR1 is LNHDA, CDR2 SQIVND (reference sequence). CDR3: CATQKGGLKTEAFF. DNA for the CDR3: TGTGCCACCCAAAAGGGGGGGCTAAAAACTGAAGCTTTCTTT.

This chain connects TRBV5-6 to TRBJ2-7; maybe TRBD1 (5 bases). This CDR3 region has 12 residues. Germline lookup yields CDR1 SGHDT and CDR2 YYEEEE. The V and J ends lost 4 bases and 5 bases respectively, with 10 bases between them. CDR3 bases: TGTGCCAGCAGCCGAACAGGAGACGAGCAGTACTTC. It codes for CASSRTGDEQYF. The full variable domain, rest sourced from reference TRBV5-6 and TRBJ2-7, is DAGVTQSPTHLIKTRGQQVTLRCSPKSGHDTVSWYQQALGQGPQFIFQYYEEEERQRGNFPDRFSGHQFPNYSSELNVNALLLGDSALYLCASSRTGDEQYFGPGTRLTVT.

The genes are TRBV4-1 and TRBJ1-5, with 9 bases fitting TRBD1. V shed 0 bases and J 11 bases; nucleotides not matched to a gene: 8. Germline CDR1 and CDR2: MGHRA and YSYEKL. The CDR3 is 15 residues long. The DNA of the CDR3 is TGCGCCAGCAGCCAAGATCTAGGGACAGGGCAGGCCCAGCATTTT. This gives the protein CASSQDLGTGQAQHF.

As for this clone: In the same sample, other DNA sequences code for this CDR3. This chain joins TRBV9 and TRBJ2-2; a weak D match, TRBD2 (5 bases). Deletions cut 3 bases from V and 1 base from J, with 7 bases between. Looked up from germline, CDR1 is SGDLS and CDR2 is YYNGEE. The CDR3 length is 14 residues. The CDR3 here is CASSARGNTGELFF. The CDR3 DNA reads as TGTGCCAGCAGCGCCCGGGGGAACACCGGGGAGCTGTTTTTT.

The chain combines TRBV7-8 with TRBJ2-2; 10 bases match TRBD2. After removal of 5 bases from V and 4 bases from J, the junction contained 7 bases not matched to a gene. The CDR3 covers 16 residues. Germline V gives CDR1 SGHVS, CDR2 FQNEAQ. In DNA, the CDR3 is TGTGCCAGCAGCCACGCTAGCGGGGGAGTCACCGGGGAGCTGTTTTTT. Encoded protein: CASSHASGGVTGELFF.

This sequence joins TRBV2 and TRBJ2-3, with D maybe TRBD2 (5 bases). Looked up from germline, CDR1 is SNHLY and CDR2 is FYNNEI. V was shortened by 11 bases and J by 0 bases, with 15 bases between the two germline ends. CDR3 length equals 14 residues. This CDR3 is CASSLGGSTDTQYF. DNA for the CDR3: TGTGCCTCCTCCCTCGGCGGGAGCACAGATACGCAGTATTTT.

The CDR3 loop is CASSIATGNYGYTF. The CDR3 coding sequence is TGTGCCAGTAGTATCGCGACGGGGAACTATGGCTACACCTTC. V is TRBV19 and J is TRBJ1-2; D gene uncertain. Trimming removed 3 bases at V and 2 bases at J, with 10 bases between. The CDR3 spans 14 residues. CDR1 is LNHDA, CDR2 SQIVND, per germline (reference sequence).